A single sample is the source of the 30 T cell receptor beta chains below, sequenced in a study of T cell responses to AZD1222 COVID-19 vaccine (dated by TCRdb to about 2021). According to the study, the label for this sample's time point signals: baseline before first vaccination. The library came from the immunoSEQ multiplex PCR assay. The source is immuneACCESS, and TCRdb retained only in-frame sequences with V and J called. Part of the clones is not carried over; for the studies checked, unresolved V genes explain less than half of this, and the remainder is unexplained. For this sample the table gives roughly 150,000 clones, of which more than 80% were detected only once. The ten largest clones add up to over 4% of the sample. The starting material was peripheral blood, obtained on day 0 of AZD1222 vaccination. The receptors come from an adult in good health.

This rearrangement joins TRBV12-3 or TRBV12-4 to TRBJ1-2; the D is unclear. Trimming shortened V by 4 bases and J by 11 bases, and 14 bases separated the two germline ends. The CDR3 contains 12 residues. The CDR3 DNA follows: TGTGCCAGCAGTTCACCCAGGATGGGGTACACCTTC. Translation: CASSSPRMGYTF.

The chain links TRBV28 to TRBJ1-1; no definite D call. Germline V lookup: CDR1 MDHEN, CDR2 SYDVKM. This CDR3 is built from 11 residues. Trimming took 5 bases from V and 8 from J, leaving 9 bases between them. As DNA, the CDR3 is TGTGCCAGCAGTCTTAAACCAGAAGCTTTCTTT. Translating it yields CASSLKPEAFF.

A single count supports this clone. The CDR3 DNA is TGTGCCAGCAGTTTAAGCAGGGACACTGAAGCTTTCTTT. Translated: CASSLSRDTEAFF. The chain is built from TRBV12-3 or TRBV12-4 and TRBJ1-1; TRBD1 might be the D (5 bases). Trimming removed 2 bases from V and 3 bases from J, with 7 bases in between. This CDR3 spans 13 amino acids.

The chain has TRBV18 and TRBJ2-2; possible D gene TRBD2, 5 bases. Germline CDR1 and CDR2: KGHSH and LQKENI. The ends were cut back, 5 bases at V and 2 bases at J, with 6 bases in the middle. This CDR3 has 13 amino acids. The DNA of the CDR3 is TGTGCCAGCTCAACGGGAAACACCGGGGAGCTGTTTTTT. Its translation: CASSTGNTGELFF.

The gene calls are TRBV6-1 and TRBJ1-6; D call uncertain. With 2 bases removed from V and 8 bases from J, the gap between germline ends came to 10 bases. The V gene's germline CDR1 is MNHNS and CDR2 SASEGT. This CDR3 comprises 14 residues. The CDR3 coding sequence is TGTGCCAGCAGTGAAAGGCAGGTGTATTCACCCCTCCACTTT. Translated: CASSERQVYSPLHF.

The J gene is TRBJ2-1, the V gene TRBV27, with 9 nucleotides matching TRBD1. The CDR3 spans 15 residues. V lost 3 bases and J lost 2; bases outside the gene matches: 2. The germline V gene has CDR1 MNHEY and CDR2 SMNVEV (reference sequence). CDR3 residues: CASSFGDRAYNEQFF. DNA for the CDR3: TGTGCCAGCAGTTTTGGGGACAGGGCCTACAATGAGCAGTTCTTC.

The gene calls are TRBV14 and TRBJ1-1; D remains unclear. Trimming shortened V by 3 bases and J by 3 bases, and 20 bases separated the two germline ends. The CDR3 covers 17 residues. Germline V gene sequence: CDR1 SGHDN, CDR2 FVKESK. CDR3 DNA: TGTGCCAGCAGCCACCTCGACCTTAACCTCATGGACACTGAAGCTTTCTTT. Translation: CASSHLDLNLMDTEAFF.

The gene calls are TRBV21-1 and TRBJ2-1; the table assigns TRBD1, which was not confirmed against the DNA. TRBV21-1 is flagged as a pseudogene. The CDR3 sequence is 17 residues long. The CDR3 region is CASSKEGEGARYNEQFF. The CDR3 DNA reads as TGTGCCAGCAGCAAAGAGGGTGAGGGGGCCCGCTACAATGAGCAGTTCTTC.

In its sample, this clone was seen once. The chain uses TRBV5-8 and TRBJ2-5; TRBD1 might be the D (6 bases). The germline V gene encodes CDR1 SGHTS and CDR2 YDEGEE. The CDR3 totals 14 residues. V was clipped by 1 base and J by 5 bases, with 12 bases between them. This chain's CDR3 is CASSLSGGRETQYF. The DNA for the CDR3 is TGTGCCAGCAGCTTGTCTGGGGGCCGGGAGACCCAGTACTTC.

The chain recombines TRBV18 with TRBJ1-1; D is unclear. The V gene lost 3 bases and the J gene lost 3 bases, with 14 bases spanning the gap. CDR3 size: 15 residues. CDR1 is KGHSH and CDR2 is LQKENI in the germline V gene. The CDR3 nucleotides read TGTGCCAGCTCACCGGTTATAGGGATCGACACTGAAGCTTTCTTT. Translated: CASSPVIGIDTEAFF.

This chain links TRBV19 with TRBJ2-2; D is unclear. This CDR3 has 14 residues. V lost 7 bases and J lost 2, with 11 bases in between. Germline CDR1 is LNHDA and CDR2 is SQIVND (reference sequence). CDR3 DNA: TGTGCCAGTACCGAGACAACTAACACCGGGGAGCTGTTTTTT. Protein: CASTETTNTGELFF. Based on the CDR3 plus reference TRBV19 and TRBJ2-2, the full variable domain is DGGITQSPKYLFRKEGQNVTLSCEQNLNHDAMYWYRQDPGQGLRLIYYSQIVNDFQKGDIAEGYSVSREKKESFPLTVTSAQKNPTAFYLCASTETTNTGELFFGEGSRLTVL.

V gene TRBV20-1 combines with J gene TRBJ1-2; D not certain. Trimming took off 7 bases at V and 7 bases at J, with 13 bases between the two ends. The V gene's germline CDR1 is DFQATT and CDR2 SNEGSKA (reference sequence). The CDR3 extends over 11 amino acids. The CDR3 spells CSVVLGPGYTF. In nucleotides, the CDR3 is TGCAGTGTCGTATTAGGGCCTGGCTACACCTTC.

The chain combines TRBV7-9 with TRBJ2-1; D unresolved. The CDR3 runs 13 residues. V lost 4 bases to trimming and J lost 4 bases, with 8 bases between them. Germline V lookup: CDR1 SEHNR, CDR2 FQNEAQ (reference sequence). The CDR3 DNA is TGTGCCAGCAGCTACCAAGGGTACAATGAGCAGTTCTTC. Translation gives CASSYQGYNEQFF.

This chain connects TRBV2 to TRBJ2-1; 10 nucleotides align to TRBD1. The V gene's germline CDR1 is SNHLY and CDR2 FYNNEI. Losses at the gene ends were 5 bases for V and 6 bases for J; bases not matched to a gene: 7. This CDR3 has 15 residues. The CDR3 sequence: CASSPPGQGSNEQFF. CDR3 nucleotide sequence: TGTGCCAGCAGTCCCCCGGGACAGGGGTCCAATGAGCAGTTCTTC. Complete variable domain (other parts from reference TRBV2 and TRBJ2-1): EPEVTQTPSHQVTQMGQEVILRCVPISNHLYFYWYRQILGQKVEFLVSFYNNEISEKSEIFDDQFSVERPDGSNFTLKIRSTKLEDSAMYFCASSPPGQGSNEQFFGPGTRLTVL.

The CDR3 DNA reads as TGTGCCAGCAGTTTGATAGCCGGAGGTTCACCCCTCCACTTT. Translating gives CASSLIAGGSPLHF. The chain couples TRBV27 to TRBJ1-6; D is unclear. CDR3 length: 14 amino acids. V was cut by 3 bases and J by 9 bases, with 12 bases left in between. From germline, CDR1 is MNHEY and CDR2 SMNVEV (reference sequence).

In this sample, this clone turned up a few times. The chain carries TRBV24-1 and TRBJ1-1; no firm D call. Trimming took 4 bases from V and 7 from J, leaving 15 bases between them. Germline values: CDR1 KGHDR, CDR2 SFDVKD. The CDR3 contains 14 residues. The CDR3 sequence is CATSDHFRPNEAFF. CDR3 coding DNA: TGTGCCACCAGTGACCACTTTAGACCCAATGAAGCTTTCTTT.

The chain employs TRBV6-5 and TRBJ1-2, with TRBD1 matching 8 bases. The CDR3 loop spans 12 amino acids. V lost 8 bases to trimming and J lost 6 bases; unmatched junction nucleotides: 5. Germline V lookup: CDR1 MNHEY, CDR2 SVGAGI. This CDR3 reads CASPDRAHGYTF. In DNA form, the CDR3 reads TGTGCCAGCCCGGACAGGGCGCATGGCTACACCTTC.

The chain links TRBV7-9 to TRBJ2-2; 7 bases map to TRBD1. V trimming: 5 bases; J trimming: 4 bases; junction bases outside the gene matches: 10. Per the germline V gene, CDR1 is SEHNR and CDR2 is FQNEAQ (reference sequence). This CDR3 is built from 16 residues. The CDR3 DNA reads as TGTGCCAGCAGCCATAAAGGGGGCGACGTCACCGGGGAGCTGTTTTTT. Translated, it gives CASSHKGGDVTGELFF. The whole variable domain, filled in from reference TRBV7-9 and TRBJ2-2, reads DTGVSQNPRHKITKRGQNVTFRCDPISEHNRLYWYRQTLGQGPEFLTYFQNEAQLEKSRLLSDRFSAERPKGSFSTLEIQRTEQGDSAMYLCASSHKGGDVTGELFFGEGSRLTVL.

This rearrangement joins TRBV7-6 to TRBJ1-6; the match to TRBD1 covers 8 bases. Germline V gene lookup returns CDR1 SGHVS and CDR2 FNYEAQ. Trimming took 3 bases from V and 7 from J; bases not matched to a gene: 5. The CDR3 runs to 15 residues. CDR3 in amino acids: CASSLGTGLNSPLHF. CDR3 sequence (DNA): TGTGCCAGCAGCTTGGGGACAGGATTAAATTCACCCCTCCACTTT.

This clone has a handful of counts. The chain couples TRBV28 to TRBJ1-6; 8 bases agree with TRBD1. This CDR3 spans 15 amino acids. J was trimmed by 7 bases and V by 2 bases; bases with no gene match: 4. The V gene's germline CDR1 is MDHEN and CDR2 SYDVKM. The CDR3 nucleotides are TGTGCCAGCAGTTTACTGGACAGGGCAAATTCACCCCTCCACTTT. Its translation: CASSLLDRANSPLHF.

This sequence joins TRBV2 and TRBJ2-1, with 9 bases identical to TRBD2. Per the germline V gene, CDR1 is SNHLY and CDR2 is FYNNEI. Trimming removed 9 bases from V and 2 bases from J; junction bases left unmatched: 5. The CDR3 is made up of 14 amino acids. The CDR3 is CASSTSGAYNEQFF. CDR3 DNA sequence: TGTGCCAGTTCGACTAGCGGTGCCTACAATGAGCAGTTCTTC.

V gene TRBV2 combines with J gene TRBJ2-1; 12 bases line up with TRBD1. The CDR3 has 14 residues. Trimming took 6 bases from V and 8 from J; bases not matched to a gene: 5. Germline V CDR1 and CDR2: SNHLY, FYNNEI. The DNA of the CDR3 is TGTGCCAGCAGCGCCGGGACAGGGGGCCATGAGCAGTTCTTC. It specifies CASSAGTGGHEQFF.

This clone was observed a single time. The J gene is TRBJ2-5, the V gene TRBV6-5; 9 nucleotides agree with TRBD1. Germline V gene lookup returns CDR1 MNHEY and CDR2 SVGAGI. This CDR3 comprises 13 residues. V trimming: 6 bases; J trimming: 11 bases; junction bases outside the gene matches: 10. In DNA, the CDR3 is TGTGCCAGCAGCCCCGGGACAGGGTCTAGGCAGTACTTC. The encoded protein is CASSPGTGSRQYF.

The V and J genes are TRBV2 and TRBJ2-5, with 7 bases identical to TRBD1. The junction had 3 bases not matched to a gene; V was cut back by 6 bases and J by 2 bases. This CDR3 comprises 13 residues. CDR1 is SNHLY, CDR2 FYNNEI, per germline. The CDR3 DNA sequence: TGTGCCAGCAGGGGACAGCCGCAAGAGACCCAGTACTTC. Translating gives CASRGQPQETQYF.

This rearrangement joins TRBV6-5 to TRBJ2-7; D possibly matches TRBD1 or TRBD2 (5 bases each). The length of the CDR3 is 14 residues. Germline CDR1 MNHEY, CDR2 SVGAGI. The V gene lost 2 bases and the J gene lost 6 bases, with 14 bases spanning the gap. CDR3 protein: CASSYEGITGEQYF. Here the CDR3 DNA reads TGTGCCAGCAGTTACGAGGGGATCACGGGCGAGCAGTACTTC.

This clone was observed once. The chain couples TRBV5-1 to TRBJ1-2, with D maybe TRBD1 (5 bases). The CDR3 is 14 amino acids. Germline CDR1 and CDR2: SGHRS and YFSETQ. The ends were cut back, 6 bases at V and 0 bases at J, with 12 bases in the middle. CDR3 residues: CASKSEGPNYGYTF. CDR3 bases: TGCGCCAGCAAATCGGAGGGGCCTAACTATGGCTACACCTTC.

V usage is TRBV5-1 and J usage is TRBJ1-4; no clear D gene. Trimming pared 1 base from V and 0 bases from J, leaving 4 bases between. The germline V gene has CDR1 SGHRS and CDR2 YFSETQ. This CDR3 region has 14 residues. The CDR3 nucleotides are TGCGCCAGCAGCTTGATTACAACTAATGAAAAACTGTTTTTT. Encoded protein: CASSLITTNEKLFF. Full variable domain (rest looked up from reference TRBV5-1 and TRBJ1-4): KAGVTQTPRYLIKTRGQQVTLSCSPISGHRSVSWYQQTPGQGLQFLFEYFSETQRNKGNFPGRFSGRQFSNSRSEMNVSTLELGDSALYLCASSLITTNEKLFFGSGTQLSVL.

V usage is TRBV29-1 and J usage is TRBJ2-2; D is ambiguous. Germline V CDR1 and CDR2: SQVTM, ANQGSEA. Between the trimmed V and J ends, which lost 2 bases and 3 bases, there was a span of 13 bases. CDR3 length: 15 amino acids. CDR3 loop: CSVELESRYTGELFF. In DNA form, the CDR3 reads TGCAGCGTTGAACTAGAGTCTAGATACACCGGGGAGCTGTTTTTT.

This chain connects TRBV28 to TRBJ1-1; TRBD1 aligns across 7 bases. Trimming removed 5 bases from V and 4 bases from J; junction bases left unmatched: 10. The germline V gene has CDR1 MDHEN and CDR2 SYDVKM. CDR3 length: 15 amino acids. The chain's CDR3 is CASSPNRGKGTEAFF. CDR3 in DNA: TGTGCCAGCAGTCCAAACAGGGGAAAGGGCACTGAAGCTTTCTTT. The variable domain in full, completed from reference TRBV28 and TRBJ1-1, reads DVKVTQSSRYLVKRTGEKVFLECVQDMDHENMFWYRQDPGLGLRLIYFSYDVKMKEKGDIPEGYSVSREKKERFSLILESASTNQTSMYLCASSPNRGKGTEAFFGQGTRLTVV.

The chain uses TRBV7-9 and TRBJ2-5, with D perhaps matching TRBD2 (6 bases). Deletions cut 3 bases from V and 4 bases from J, with 12 bases between. CDR3 length: 14 amino acids. CDR1 SEHNR and CDR2 FQNEAQ come from the germline V gene (reference sequence). CDR3 protein: CASSFRTGAETQYF. Here the CDR3 DNA reads TGTGCCAGCAGCTTCCGGACGGGAGCAGAGACCCAGTACTTC.